These T cell receptor beta chains were read from a single sample in a study. MiXCR, run by TCRdb on the 5' RACE reads, gives a single entry per CDR3 protein. The sample includes around 30,000 distinct CDR3 sequences, around 22% of them seen just once. The sample taken for sequencing was memory CD4+ T cells sorted from blood. The receptors were gathered from a female donor with breast cancer. The CDR3 runs from the conserved cysteine through the conserved F or W. D genes are given only for firm matches. Expanded clones get a size class; other rows say once, few or many, or leave the size out.

j_call: TRBJ2-7; cdr3_length: 13; d_call: NA; v_call: TRBV12-3/TRBV12-4; clone_size: NA; cdr3_aa: CASSLGIPYEQYF; cdr3_nt: TGTGCCAGCAGTTTAGGCATACCATACGAGCAGTACTTC
j_call: TRBJ2-3; cdr3_length: 11; d_call: NA; v_call: TRBV6-5; clone_size: NA; cdr3_aa: CASRLGDTQYF; cdr3_nt: TGTGCCAGCAGGCTGGGAGATACGCAGTATTTT
j_call: TRBJ2-2; cdr3_length: 15; d_call: NA; v_call: TRBV7-6; clone_size: many; cdr3_aa: CASSSQTRETGELFF; cdr3_nt: TGTGCCAGCAGCTCGCAGACCAGGGAAACCGGGGAGCTGTTTTTT
j_call: TRBJ2-3; cdr3_length: 16; d_call: NA; v_call: TRBV4-2; clone_size: medium-sized; cdr3_aa: CASSQSLSASLDTQYF; cdr3_nt: TGTGCCAGCAGCCAATCGTTGTCGGCTAGCCTTGATACGCAGTATTTT
j_call: TRBJ1-2; cdr3_length: 14; d_call: TRBD1; v_call: TRBV20-1; clone_size: NA; cdr3_aa: CSAAPQGAQGGYTF; cdr3_nt: TGCAGTGCAGCACCACAGGGGGCGCAGGGTGGCTACACCTTC
j_call: TRBJ1-2; cdr3_length: 13; d_call: NA; v_call: TRBV7-9; clone_size: NA; cdr3_aa: CASSSIGYYGYTF; cdr3_nt: TGTGCCAGCAGCTCGATAGGATACTATGGCTACACCTTC
j_call: TRBJ2-7; cdr3_length: 17; d_call: TRBD2; v_call: TRBV4-2; clone_size: many; cdr3_aa: CASSQESSGATTYEQYF; cdr3_nt: TGTGCCAGCAGCCAAGAGTCTAGCGGGGCCACCACCTACGAGCAGTACTTC
j_call: TRBJ2-1; cdr3_length: 14; d_call: TRBD2; v_call: TRBV4-2; clone_size: NA; cdr3_aa: CASGPGLAGVEQFF; cdr3_nt: TGTGCCAGCGGGCCGGGACTAGCGGGAGTTGAGCAGTTCTTC
j_call: TRBJ2-1; cdr3_length: 15; d_call: TRBD2; v_call: TRBV7-6; clone_size: many; cdr3_aa: CASSFGLAENNEQFF; cdr3_nt: TGTGCCAGCAGCTTCGGACTAGCGGAGAACAATGAGCAGTTCTTC
j_call: TRBJ1-5; cdr3_length: 15; d_call: TRBD1; v_call: TRBV9; clone_size: many; cdr3_aa: CASSPGTGDDQPQHF; cdr3_nt: TGTGCCAGCAGCCCCGGGACAGGGGACGATCAGCCCCAGCATTTT
j_call: TRBJ2-3; cdr3_length: 16; d_call: TRBD2; v_call: TRBV5-3; clone_size: few; cdr3_aa: CARSFLAGRPTDTQYF; cdr3_nt: TGTGCCAGAAGCTTCCTAGCGGGGAGGCCAACAGATACGCAGTATTTT
j_call: TRBJ2-3; cdr3_length: 16; d_call: TRBD2; v_call: TRBV7-2; clone_size: NA; cdr3_aa: CASSPRGGGGADTQYF; cdr3_nt: TGTGCCAGCAGCCCCAGGGGAGGCGGGGGGGCGGATACGCAGTATTTT
j_call: TRBJ2-3; cdr3_length: 16; d_call: TRBD1; v_call: TRBV9; clone_size: many; cdr3_aa: CASSVMRGPSTDTQYF; cdr3_nt: TGTGCCAGCAGCGTCATGAGGGGGCCTAGCACAGATACGCAGTATTTT
j_call: TRBJ2-1; cdr3_length: 14; d_call: TRBD2; v_call: TRBV6-2/TRBV6-3; clone_size: few; cdr3_aa: CASSYSTSGGEQFF; cdr3_nt: TGTGCCAGCAGTTACTCCACTAGCGGGGGCGAGCAGTTCTTC
j_call: TRBJ2-3; cdr3_length: 15; d_call: NA; v_call: TRBV4-1; clone_size: NA; cdr3_aa: CASSQERLNADTQYF; cdr3_nt: TGCGCCAGCAGCCAAGAGAGGCTGAACGCAGATACGCAGTATTTT
j_call: TRBJ1-1; cdr3_length: 13; d_call: NA; v_call: TRBV7-6; clone_size: medium-sized; cdr3_aa: CASQGPENTEAFF; cdr3_nt: TGTGCCAGCCAGGGACCAGAAAACACTGAAGCTTTCTTT
j_call: TRBJ2-3; cdr3_length: 16; d_call: NA; v_call: TRBV24-1; clone_size: few; cdr3_aa: CATSDLGRAGTDTQYF; cdr3_nt: TGTGCCACCAGTGATTTGGGCAGGGCTGGCACAGATACGCAGTATTTT
j_call: TRBJ2-5; cdr3_length: 13; d_call: NA; v_call: TRBV5-5; clone_size: many; cdr3_aa: CASSSAQAETQYF; cdr3_nt: TGTGCCAGCAGCTCGGCCCAAGCAGAGACCCAGTACTTC
j_call: TRBJ2-5; cdr3_length: 16; d_call: TRBD1; v_call: TRBV24-1; clone_size: NA; cdr3_aa: CATSDSWTGVRGTQYF; cdr3_nt: TGTGCCACCAGTGATTCCTGGACAGGGGTGAGGGGGACCCAGTACTTC
j_call: TRBJ1-5; cdr3_length: 18; d_call: TRBD1; v_call: TRBV27; clone_size: NA; cdr3_aa: CASSLGGQGLGGNQPQHF; cdr3_nt: TGTGCCAGCAGTTTAGGGGGACAGGGGCTGGGAGGCAATCAGCCCCAGCATTTT
j_call: TRBJ2-5; cdr3_length: 15; d_call: NA; v_call: TRBV5-1; clone_size: NA; cdr3_aa: CASSPGDSLGETQYF; cdr3_nt: TGCGCCAGCAGCCCCGGGGACTCTTTAGGGGAGACCCAGTACTTC
j_call: TRBJ1-5; cdr3_length: 16; d_call: TRBD1; v_call: TRBV5-1; clone_size: NA; cdr3_aa: CASSLGTGGSNQPQHF; cdr3_nt: TGCGCCAGCAGCTTGGGGACAGGGGGTAGCAATCAGCCCCAGCATTTT
j_call: TRBJ2-3; cdr3_length: 13; d_call: TRBD2; v_call: TRBV7-9; clone_size: NA; cdr3_aa: CASSGEGADTQYF; cdr3_nt: TGTGCCAGCAGTGGGGAGGGAGCAGATACGCAGTATTTT
j_call: TRBJ2-1; cdr3_length: 13; d_call: TRBD2; v_call: TRBV7-3; clone_size: NA; cdr3_aa: CASSSGLANEQFF; cdr3_nt: TGTGCCAGCAGCTCGGGACTAGCGAATGAGCAGTTCTTC
j_call: TRBJ1-4; cdr3_length: 14; d_call: TRBD1; v_call: TRBV4-1; clone_size: many; cdr3_aa: CASSRQGRDEKLFF; cdr3_nt: TGCGCCAGCAGCCGACAGGGACGGGATGAAAAACTGTTTTTT
j_call: TRBJ2-7; cdr3_length: 15; d_call: TRBD1; v_call: TRBV6-6; clone_size: NA; cdr3_aa: CASSYPGQGGGEQYF; cdr3_nt: TGTGCCAGCAGTTACCCGGGACAGGGAGGTGGGGAGCAGTACTTC
j_call: TRBJ1-1; cdr3_length: 11; d_call: NA; v_call: TRBV4-2; clone_size: few; cdr3_aa: CASSAGTEAFF; cdr3_nt: TGTGCCAGCAGCGCGGGGACAGAAGCTTTCTTT
j_call: TRBJ1-1; cdr3_length: 15; d_call: NA; v_call: TRBV4-1; clone_size: many; cdr3_aa: CASSQGGGLNTEAFF; cdr3_nt: TGCGCCAGCAGCCAAGGCGGGGGGCTGAACACTGAAGCTTTCTTT
j_call: TRBJ2-7; cdr3_length: 14; d_call: TRBD2; v_call: TRBV7-9; clone_size: NA; cdr3_aa: CASSLPSGSYEQYF; cdr3_nt: TGTGCCAGCAGCTTGCCTAGCGGGAGTTACGAGCAGTACTTC
j_call: TRBJ2-1; cdr3_length: 13; d_call: TRBD1; v_call: TRBV29-1; clone_size: NA; cdr3_aa: CSVERQGRFEQFF; cdr3_nt: TGCAGCGTTGAAAGACAGGGGAGGTTTGAGCAGTTCTTC
j_call: TRBJ1-2; cdr3_length: 14; d_call: NA; v_call: TRBV5-1; clone_size: NA; cdr3_aa: CASSPAQGNYGYTF; cdr3_nt: TGCGCCAGCAGCCCCGCCCAGGGGAACTATGGCTACACCTTC
j_call: TRBJ2-2; cdr3_length: 17; d_call: TRBD2; v_call: TRBV6-1; clone_size: few; cdr3_aa: CASVGLAGAKAPGELFF; cdr3_nt: TGTGCCAGCGTCGGACTAGCGGGGGCCAAGGCACCGGGGGAGCTGTTTTTT
j_call: TRBJ1-1; cdr3_length: 15; d_call: TRBD1; v_call: TRBV27; clone_size: medium-sized; cdr3_aa: CASSLTPQGAPEAFF; cdr3_nt: TGTGCCAGCAGTTTAACGCCACAGGGGGCGCCTGAAGCTTTCTTT
j_call: TRBJ2-7; cdr3_length: 14; d_call: NA; v_call: TRBV7-2; clone_size: few; cdr3_aa: CASSLGGLAYEQYF; cdr3_nt: TGTGCCAGCAGCTTAGGAGGTCTTGCCTACGAGCAGTACTTC
j_call: TRBJ2-7; cdr3_length: 14; d_call: NA; v_call: TRBV27; clone_size: few; cdr3_aa: CASRGQGANYEQYF; cdr3_nt: TGTGCCAGCAGGGGGCAGGGTGCTAATTACGAGCAGTACTTC
j_call: TRBJ1-1; cdr3_length: 14; d_call: NA; v_call: TRBV29-1; clone_size: many; cdr3_aa: CSTHLRPRDTEAFF; cdr3_nt: TGCAGCACCCATCTGAGGCCACGGGACACTGAAGCTTTCTTT
j_call: TRBJ1-6; cdr3_length: 13; d_call: TRBD1; v_call: TRBV4-2; clone_size: NA; cdr3_aa: CASRQGLRSPLHF; cdr3_nt: TGTGCCAGCAGACAGGGGTTAAGGTCACCCCTCCACTTT
j_call: TRBJ2-1; cdr3_length: 15; d_call: TRBD2; v_call: TRBV6-5; clone_size: many; cdr3_aa: CASIAPTSGFNEQFF; cdr3_nt: TGTGCCAGCATCGCGCCAACTAGCGGATTCAATGAGCAGTTCTTC
j_call: TRBJ1-4; cdr3_length: 16; d_call: NA; v_call: TRBV20-1; clone_size: few; cdr3_aa: CSARDQLGTRGEKLFF; cdr3_nt: TGCAGTGCTAGAGATCAGTTAGGGACAAGGGGTGAAAAACTGTTTTTT
j_call: TRBJ2-5; cdr3_length: 13; d_call: TRBD2; v_call: TRBV12-3/TRBV12-4; clone_size: many; cdr3_aa: CASRGTSGETQYF; cdr3_nt: TGTGCCAGCAGGGGGACTAGCGGAGAGACCCAGTACTTC
j_call: TRBJ2-7; cdr3_length: 15; d_call: NA; v_call: TRBV7-6; clone_size: NA; cdr3_aa: CASSLGGVFRYEQYF; cdr3_nt: TGTGCCAGCAGCTTAGGGGGGGTTTTTCGCTACGAGCAGTACTTC
j_call: TRBJ2-1; cdr3_length: 14; d_call: NA; v_call: TRBV20-1; clone_size: NA; cdr3_aa: CSARSRYLYNERFF; cdr3_nt: TGCAGTGCTAGGTCAAGGTATCTTTACAATGAGCGGTTCTTC
j_call: TRBJ2-7; cdr3_length: 16; d_call: TRBD2; v_call: TRBV9; clone_size: few; cdr3_aa: CASGPQLAGAGDEQYF; cdr3_nt: TGTGCCAGCGGCCCACAACTTGCAGGTGCGGGGGACGAGCAGTACTTC
j_call: TRBJ2-3; cdr3_length: 15; d_call: NA; v_call: TRBV4-3; clone_size: NA; cdr3_aa: CASSQDRGSTDTQYF; cdr3_nt: TGCGCCAGCAGCCAAGATAGGGGGAGCACAGATACGCAGTATTTT
j_call: TRBJ2-3; cdr3_length: 14; d_call: NA; v_call: TRBV20-1; clone_size: few; cdr3_aa: CSASWGAGADTQYF; cdr3_nt: TGCAGTGCTAGCTGGGGGGCCGGTGCAGATACGCAGTATTTT
j_call: TRBJ2-6; cdr3_length: 13; d_call: NA; v_call: TRBV7-3; clone_size: few; cdr3_aa: CASSSTGANVLTF; cdr3_nt: TGTGCCAGCAGTTCTACTGGGGCCAACGTCCTGACTTTC